These T cell receptor beta chains were read from a single sample in a study of regulatory T cells in long-lasting Graves disease. One entry per CDR3 protein results from TCRdb running MiXCR on the multiplex PCR reads. The table records roughly 400,000 distinct CDR3 sequences, approximately 15% of them present only once. The sample was also reused in another study, on T cells in Graves' hyperthyroidism and ophthalmopathy.

The sample consisted of peripheral blood mononuclear cells (PBMCs), taken at new diagnosis, from a patient treated with antithyroid drugs. The receptors here all came from a woman in her thirties or forties with Graves disease. Each CDR3 is given with its conserved first and last residue. Fields, in order: V gene, J gene, clone size, D gene, CDR3 protein, CDR3 DNA. The D gene is left open where the match is weak. Clone size is stated in some rows and not others, as once, few, many or a class when expanded.

v_gene: TRBV30; j_gene: TRBJ1-5; abundance: few; d_gene: .; CDR3aa: CAWSHRTGLQPQHF; CDR3nt: TGTGCCTGGAGCCATCGAACAGGGCTTCAGCCCCAGCATTTT
v_gene: TRBV7-9; j_gene: TRBJ2-7; abundance: many; d_gene: .; CDR3aa: CASSLLGGGSYEQYF; CDR3nt: TGTGCCAGCAGCTTATTAGGGGGAGGCTCCTACGAGCAGTACTTC
v_gene: TRBV12-3/TRBV12-4; j_gene: TRBJ1-3; abundance: few; d_gene: .; CDR3aa: CASKTGSLGGNTIYF; CDR3nt: TGTGCCAGCAAGACCGGGTCCCTTGGTGGAAACACCATATATTTT
v_gene: TRBV7-9; j_gene: TRBJ1-2; abundance: few; d_gene: TRBD1; CDR3aa: CASSLTSPEGADGYTF; CDR3nt: TGTGCCAGCAGCTTAACCAGTCCCGAGGGGGCAGATGGCTACACCTTC
v_gene: TRBV6-1; j_gene: TRBJ1-3; abundance: .; d_gene: .; CDR3aa: CASRPRRDPGNTIYF; CDR3nt: TGTGCCAGCAGACCACGAAGGGATCCTGGAAACACCATATATTTT
v_gene: TRBV5-1; j_gene: TRBJ2-1; abundance: few; d_gene: .; CDR3aa: CASSLSTQSVEQFF; CDR3nt: TGCGCCAGCAGCCTCTCGACTCAATCAGTCGAGCAGTTCTTC
v_gene: TRBV20-1; j_gene: TRBJ1-1; abundance: .; d_gene: .; CDR3aa: CSARDFTKGGTEAFF; CDR3nt: TGCAGTGCTAGAGATTTCACAAAGGGGGGAACTGAAGCTTTCTTT
v_gene: TRBV5-6; j_gene: TRBJ2-5; abundance: few; d_gene: .; CDR3aa: CASSLDSRQETQYF; CDR3nt: TGTGCCAGCAGCTTGGACAGCCGCCAAGAGACCCAGTACTTC
v_gene: TRBV7-2; j_gene: TRBJ1-2; abundance: .; d_gene: .; CDR3aa: CASSLTLRTNYGYTF; CDR3nt: TGTGCCAGCAGCTTAACTTTGCGGACCAACTATGGCTACACCTTC
v_gene: TRBV20-1; j_gene: TRBJ2-2; abundance: .; d_gene: .; CDR3aa: CSASRARGTNTGELFF; CDR3nt: TGCAGTGCTAGTCGGGCTAGAGGGACCAACACCGGGGAGCTGTTTTTT
v_gene: TRBV5-1; j_gene: TRBJ2-1; abundance: .; d_gene: .; CDR3aa: CASSLKLTFGDEQFF; CDR3nt: TGCGCCAGCAGCTTGAAACTAACTTTTGGCGATGAGCAGTTCTTC
v_gene: TRBV18; j_gene: TRBJ1-2; abundance: .; d_gene: .; CDR3aa: CASSPYTDDGYTF; CDR3nt: TGTGCCAGCTCACCATATACAGACGATGGCTACACCTTC
v_gene: TRBV5-1; j_gene: TRBJ2-3; abundance: many; d_gene: .; CDR3aa: CASSLASGTDTQYF; CDR3nt: TGCGCCAGCAGCTTGGCTAGCGGCACAGATACGCAGTATTTT
v_gene: TRBV27; j_gene: TRBJ1-5; abundance: few; d_gene: TRBD1; CDR3aa: CASSPGTDVGPQHF; CDR3nt: TGTGCCAGCAGTCCGGGGACAGATGTTGGGCCCCAGCATTTT
v_gene: TRBV10-3; j_gene: TRBJ2-3; abundance: .; d_gene: TRBD2; CDR3aa: CAISGGSFADTQYF; CDR3nt: TGTGCCATCAGTGGCGGGAGTTTTGCAGATACGCAGTATTTT
v_gene: TRBV18; j_gene: TRBJ2-7; abundance: many; d_gene: TRBD2; CDR3aa: CASSPRTSQNDEQYF; CDR3nt: TGTGCCAGCTCACCACGGACTAGCCAAAACGACGAGCAGTACTTC
v_gene: TRBV5-1; j_gene: TRBJ2-1; abundance: many; d_gene: TRBD2; CDR3aa: CASSLGPRGGNEQFF; CDR3nt: TGCGCCAGCAGCTTGGGGCCCCGGGGGGGCAATGAGCAGTTCTTC
v_gene: TRBV24-1; j_gene: TRBJ1-2; abundance: .; d_gene: .; CDR3aa: CATSDLFGNGYTF; CDR3nt: TGTGCCACCAGTGATTTGTTCGGGAATGGCTACACCTTC
v_gene: TRBV28; j_gene: TRBJ1-2; abundance: many; d_gene: .; CDR3aa: CASSDHSDANYGYTF; CDR3nt: TGTGCCAGCAGTGACCACAGTGATGCTAACTATGGCTACACCTTC
v_gene: TRBV27; j_gene: TRBJ1-5; abundance: few; d_gene: TRBD1; CDR3aa: CASSADRNRGPQHF; CDR3nt: TGTGCCAGCAGTGCGGACAGGAACCGGGGTCCCCAGCATTTT
v_gene: TRBV9; j_gene: TRBJ2-1; abundance: few; d_gene: TRBD2; CDR3aa: CASSEWGGRDNEQFF; CDR3nt: TGTGCCAGCAGCGAGTGGGGGGGAAGGGACAATGAGCAGTTCTTC
v_gene: TRBV20-1; j_gene: TRBJ2-5; abundance: many; d_gene: TRBD1; CDR3aa: CSASTGGEETQYF; CDR3nt: TGCAGTGCTTCGACAGGGGGGGAAGAGACCCAGTACTTC
v_gene: TRBV20-1; j_gene: TRBJ1-5; abundance: few; d_gene: .; CDR3aa: CSARSGVKNQPQHF; CDR3nt: TGCAGTGCTAGAAGCGGAGTAAAGAATCAGCCCCAGCATTTT
v_gene: TRBV6-1; j_gene: TRBJ2-2; abundance: .; d_gene: .; CDR3aa: CASRDPKWTGELFF; CDR3nt: TGTGCCAGCAGAGATCCTAAGTGGACCGGGGAGCTGTTTTTT
v_gene: TRBV7-2; j_gene: TRBJ2-7; abundance: few; d_gene: .; CDR3aa: CASSLASGIIYEQYF; CDR3nt: TGTGCCAGCAGCTTAGCCTCGGGGATTATCTACGAGCAGTACTTC
v_gene: TRBV28; j_gene: TRBJ2-3; abundance: many; d_gene: TRBD2; CDR3aa: CASSLYLAGVTDTQYF; CDR3nt: TGTGCCAGCAGTTTATACCTAGCGGGAGTGACAGATACGCAGTATTTT
v_gene: TRBV12-3/TRBV12-4; j_gene: TRBJ2-2; abundance: few; d_gene: TRBD2; CDR3aa: CASSLSSGRAHTGELFF; CDR3nt: TGTGCCAGCAGTTTATCTAGCGGGAGGGCCCACACCGGGGAGCTGTTTTTT
v_gene: TRBV2; j_gene: TRBJ2-3; abundance: many; d_gene: TRBD2; CDR3aa: CASSAGLAGVDTQYF; CDR3nt: TGTGCCAGCAGTGCTGGACTAGCGGGTGTAGATACGCAGTATTTT
v_gene: TRBV5-1; j_gene: TRBJ2-5; abundance: few; d_gene: .; CDR3aa: CASSLEGRGQETQYF; CDR3nt: TGCGCCAGCAGCTTGGAAGGTAGGGGACAAGAGACCCAGTACTTC
v_gene: TRBV5-8; j_gene: TRBJ1-1; abundance: many; d_gene: .; CDR3aa: CASSWAGNTEAFF; CDR3nt: TGTGCCAGCAGCTGGGCAGGGAACACTGAAGCTTTCTTT
v_gene: TRBV12-3/TRBV12-4; j_gene: TRBJ2-1; abundance: many; d_gene: TRBD2; CDR3aa: CASSFVAGGNEQFF; CDR3nt: TGTGCCAGCAGTTTCGTGGCGGGAGGAAATGAGCAGTTCTTC
v_gene: TRBV19; j_gene: TRBJ2-3; abundance: .; d_gene: .; CDR3aa: CASRIGAGTEIF; CDR3nt: TGTGCCAGTAGAATTGGGGCGGGTACCGAGATTTTT
v_gene: TRBV11-3; j_gene: TRBJ2-2; abundance: many; d_gene: TRBD1; CDR3aa: CASSLGARQGARTGELFF; CDR3nt: TGTGCCAGCAGCTTGGGCGCTAGACAGGGGGCGCGGACCGGGGAGCTGTTTTTT
v_gene: TRBV29-1; j_gene: TRBJ2-1; abundance: many; d_gene: TRBD2; CDR3aa: CSVEGFQEGGPSDEQFF; CDR3nt: TGCAGCGTTGAAGGGTTTCAAGAGGGAGGGCCCTCGGATGAGCAGTTCTTC
v_gene: TRBV28; j_gene: TRBJ1-1; abundance: .; d_gene: .; CDR3aa: CASSGYSGNTEAFF; CDR3nt: TGTGCCAGCAGCGGCTACTCGGGGAACACTGAAGCTTTCTTT
v_gene: TRBV6-5; j_gene: TRBJ2-1; abundance: many; d_gene: TRBD2; CDR3aa: CASSYSIAGAYNEQFF; CDR3nt: TGTGCCAGCAGTTACTCTATAGCGGGAGCCTACAATGAGCAGTTCTTC
v_gene: TRBV28; j_gene: TRBJ2-1; abundance: many; d_gene: .; CDR3aa: CASRFSGPGEYEQFF; CDR3nt: TGTGCCAGCAGATTTAGCGGTCCAGGGGAGTATGAGCAGTTCTTC
v_gene: TRBV11-2; j_gene: TRBJ1-4; abundance: few; d_gene: .; CDR3aa: CASSSLRGLNEKLFF; CDR3nt: TGTGCCAGCAGCTCACTCCGGGGCCTTAATGAAAAACTGTTTTTT
v_gene: TRBV27; j_gene: TRBJ2-3; abundance: many; d_gene: TRBD1; CDR3aa: CASSSTGTGLGGTQYF; CDR3nt: TGTGCCAGCAGCTCAACCGGGACAGGGCTTGGGGGTACGCAGTATTTT
v_gene: TRBV7-6; j_gene: TRBJ2-7; abundance: .; d_gene: TRBD2; CDR3aa: CASSLLSGIAYEQYF; CDR3nt: TGTGCCAGCAGCTTACTTAGCGGGATAGCCTACGAGCAGTACTTC
v_gene: TRBV12-3/TRBV12-4; j_gene: TRBJ1-5; abundance: many; d_gene: .; CDR3aa: CASGLAGSAQPQHF; CDR3nt: TGTGCCAGCGGCCTTGCAGGGTCGGCTCAGCCCCAGCATTTT
v_gene: TRBV12-3/TRBV12-4; j_gene: TRBJ1-5; abundance: many; d_gene: .; CDR3aa: CASSFGRVEQPQHF; CDR3nt: TGTGCCAGCAGTTTCGGGAGGGTGGAGCAGCCCCAGCATTTT
v_gene: TRBV7-6; j_gene: TRBJ2-3; abundance: many; d_gene: TRBD2; CDR3aa: CASSWGRGLLAGYTDTQYF; CDR3nt: TGTGCCAGCAGCTGGGGCAGGGGGCTACTAGCGGGGTACACAGATACGCAGTATTTT
v_gene: TRBV28; j_gene: TRBJ2-7; abundance: .; d_gene: .; CDR3aa: CASSSPAEGSYEQYF; CDR3nt: TGTGCCAGCAGTTCCCCCGCAGAGGGATCCTACGAGCAGTACTTC
v_gene: TRBV7-3; j_gene: TRBJ2-1; abundance: few; d_gene: TRBD2; CDR3aa: CASSLGTSQSYNEQFF; CDR3nt: TGTGCCAGCAGCTTAGGGACTAGCCAAAGTTACAATGAGCAGTTCTTC
v_gene: TRBV28; j_gene: TRBJ1-5; abundance: once; d_gene: .; CDR3aa: CASSLRRRQIYSNQPQHF; CDR3nt: TGTGCCAGCAGCTTAAGACGTAGACAGATATATAGCAATCAGCCCCAGCATTTT
v_gene: TRBV19; j_gene: TRBJ2-5; abundance: many; d_gene: .; CDR3aa: CASSKGPNQETQYF; CDR3nt: TGTGCCAGTAGTAAGGGCCCTAACCAAGAGACCCAGTACTTC
v_gene: TRBV11-2; j_gene: TRBJ1-2; abundance: many; d_gene: .; CDR3aa: CASSPIYGYTF; CDR3nt: TGTGCCAGCAGCCCAATCTATGGCTACACCTTC
v_gene: TRBV9; j_gene: TRBJ2-2; abundance: .; d_gene: TRBD2; CDR3aa: CASSVGGSGSVAGELFF; CDR3nt: TGTGCCAGCAGCGTAGGGGGTAGCGGGAGTGTCGCCGGGGAGCTGTTTTTT
v_gene: TRBV11-1; j_gene: TRBJ1-1; abundance: once; d_gene: TRBD1; CDR3aa: CASSRTGNVEAFF; CDR3nt: TGTGCCAGCAGCCGGACAGGGAACGTGGAAGCTTTCTTT
v_gene: TRBV20-1; j_gene: TRBJ2-1; abundance: many; d_gene: TRBD2; CDR3aa: CSATGLAGLNEQFF; CDR3nt: TGCAGTGCTACGGGACTAGCGGGATTAAATGAGCAGTTCTTC
v_gene: TRBV12-3/TRBV12-4; j_gene: TRBJ2-3; abundance: many; d_gene: TRBD2; CDR3aa: CASSRLAGDLDSSGTDTQYF; CDR3nt: TGTGCCAGCAGCCGACTAGCGGGAGATTTGGACTCTAGCGGCACAGATACGCAGTATTTT
v_gene: TRBV19; j_gene: TRBJ2-5; abundance: .; d_gene: .; CDR3aa: CASSIFGGRGYQETQYF; CDR3nt: TGTGCCAGTAGTATATTCGGGGGGCGCGGGTATCAAGAGACCCAGTACTTC
v_gene: TRBV15; j_gene: TRBJ1-5; abundance: many; d_gene: .; CDR3aa: CATSRMTQPQHF; CDR3nt: TGTGCCACCAGCAGAATGACTCAGCCCCAGCATTTT
v_gene: TRBV6-1; j_gene: TRBJ2-7; abundance: .; d_gene: .; CDR3aa: CASTRGVHEQYF; CDR3nt: TGTGCCAGCACCAGGGGGGTCCACGAGCAGTACTTC
v_gene: TRBV6-5; j_gene: TRBJ2-2; abundance: many; d_gene: TRBD1; CDR3aa: CASSYLGQGANTGELFF; CDR3nt: TGTGCCAGCAGTTACTTGGGACAGGGGGCGAACACCGGGGAGCTGTTTTTT
v_gene: TRBV5-1; j_gene: TRBJ2-2; abundance: many; d_gene: .; CDR3aa: CASSLADGAGELFF; CDR3nt: TGCGCCAGCAGCTTGGCGGACGGGGCCGGGGAGCTGTTTTTT
v_gene: TRBV6-5; j_gene: TRBJ2-1; abundance: many; d_gene: .; CDR3aa: CASSYSMGREQFF; CDR3nt: TGTGCCAGCAGTTACTCGATGGGGAGAGAGCAGTTCTTC
v_gene: TRBV6-5; j_gene: TRBJ2-2; abundance: many; d_gene: .; CDR3aa: CASSYQTVGELFF; CDR3nt: TGTGCCAGCAGTTACCAGACAGTCGGGGAGCTGTTTTTT